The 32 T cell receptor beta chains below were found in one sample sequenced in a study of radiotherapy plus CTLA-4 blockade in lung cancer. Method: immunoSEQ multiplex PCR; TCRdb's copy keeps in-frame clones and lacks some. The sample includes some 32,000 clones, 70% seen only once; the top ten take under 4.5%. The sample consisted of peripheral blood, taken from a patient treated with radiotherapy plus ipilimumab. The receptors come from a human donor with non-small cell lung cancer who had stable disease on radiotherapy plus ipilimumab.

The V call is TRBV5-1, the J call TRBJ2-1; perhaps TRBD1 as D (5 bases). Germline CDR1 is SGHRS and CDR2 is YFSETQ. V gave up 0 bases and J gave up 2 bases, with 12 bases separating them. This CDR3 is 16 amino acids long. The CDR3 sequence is CASSLGQGGPYNEQFF. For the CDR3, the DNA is TGCGCCAGCAGCTTGGGGCAGGGTGGGCCCTACAATGAGCAGTTCTTC. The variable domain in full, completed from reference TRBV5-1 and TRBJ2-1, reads KAGVTQTPRYLIKTRGQQVTLSCSPISGHRSVSWYQQTPGQGLQFLFEYFSETQRNKGNFPGRFSGRQFSNSRSEMNVSTLELGDSALYLCASSLGQGGPYNEQFFGPGTRLTVL.

Here the CDR3 DNA reads TGTGCCAGCAGTTACAAAGGACGTGACTACACCTTC. This encodes CASSYKGRDYTF. The genes are TRBV6-6 and TRBJ1-2; D is undetermined. CDR3 length: 12 residues. CDR1 is MNHNY, CDR2 SVGAGI, per germline (reference sequence). Between the trimmed V and J ends, which lost 2 bases and 10 bases, there was a span of 11 bases.

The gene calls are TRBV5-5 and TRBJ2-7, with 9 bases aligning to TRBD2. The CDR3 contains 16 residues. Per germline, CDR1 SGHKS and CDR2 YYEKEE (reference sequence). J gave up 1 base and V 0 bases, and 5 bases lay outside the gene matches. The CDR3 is CASSLGLAAGSYEQYF. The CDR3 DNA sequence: TGTGCCAGCAGCTTGGGACTAGCGGCCGGATCCTACGAGCAGTACTTC.

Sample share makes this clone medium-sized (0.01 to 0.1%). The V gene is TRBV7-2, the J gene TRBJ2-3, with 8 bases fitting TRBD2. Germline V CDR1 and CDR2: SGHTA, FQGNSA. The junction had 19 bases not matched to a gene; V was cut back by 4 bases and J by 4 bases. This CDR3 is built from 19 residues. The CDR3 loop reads CASSYRPPWSGRWSDTQYF. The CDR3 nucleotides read TGTGCCAGCAGCTACCGGCCGCCGTGGAGCGGGAGATGGTCAGATACGCAGTATTTT.

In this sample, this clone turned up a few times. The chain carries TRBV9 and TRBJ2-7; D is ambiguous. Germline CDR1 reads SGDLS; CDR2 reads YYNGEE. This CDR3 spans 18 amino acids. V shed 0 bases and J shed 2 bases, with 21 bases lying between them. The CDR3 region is CASSVGVPPRVVAYEQYF. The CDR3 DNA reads TGTGCCAGCAGCGTAGGTGTTCCCCCGCGAGTAGTAGCCTACGAGCAGTACTTC.

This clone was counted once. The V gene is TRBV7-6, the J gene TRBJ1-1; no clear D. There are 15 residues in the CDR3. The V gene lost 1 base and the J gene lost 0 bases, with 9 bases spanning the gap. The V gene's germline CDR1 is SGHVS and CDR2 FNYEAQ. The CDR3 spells CASSLGEFMNTEAFF. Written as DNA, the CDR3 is TGTGCCAGCAGCTTAGGGGAGTTCATGAACACTGAAGCTTTCTTT.

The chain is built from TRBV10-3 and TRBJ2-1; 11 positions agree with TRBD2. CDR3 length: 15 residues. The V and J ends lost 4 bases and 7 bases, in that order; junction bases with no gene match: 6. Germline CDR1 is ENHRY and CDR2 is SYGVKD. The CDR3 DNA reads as TGTGCCATCAGTGTTAGTAGCGGGAGGGGAAATGAGCAGTTCTTC. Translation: CAISVSSGRGNEQFF.

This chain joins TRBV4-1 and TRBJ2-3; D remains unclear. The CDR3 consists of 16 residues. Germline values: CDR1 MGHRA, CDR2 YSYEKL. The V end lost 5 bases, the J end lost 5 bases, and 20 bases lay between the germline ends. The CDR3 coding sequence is TGCGCCAGCAGCTCCGGGTCGGGCGCCCGAGGAGATACGCAGTATTTT. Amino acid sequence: CASSSGSGARGDTQYF.

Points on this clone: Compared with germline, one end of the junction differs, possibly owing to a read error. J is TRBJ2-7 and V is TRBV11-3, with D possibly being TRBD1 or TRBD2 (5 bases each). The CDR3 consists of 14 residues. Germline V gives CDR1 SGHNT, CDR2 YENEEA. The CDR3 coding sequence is TGTGCCAGCAGCTTACCCGTCCGGGGCTACGGGCAGTACTTC. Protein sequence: CASSLPVRGYGQYF.

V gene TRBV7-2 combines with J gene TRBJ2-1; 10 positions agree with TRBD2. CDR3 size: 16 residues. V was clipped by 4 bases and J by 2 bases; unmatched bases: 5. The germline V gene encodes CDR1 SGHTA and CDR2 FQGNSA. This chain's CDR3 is CASSSSGTSAYNEQFF. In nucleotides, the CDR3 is TGTGCCAGCAGCTCATCCGGGACTAGCGCCTACAATGAGCAGTTCTTC.

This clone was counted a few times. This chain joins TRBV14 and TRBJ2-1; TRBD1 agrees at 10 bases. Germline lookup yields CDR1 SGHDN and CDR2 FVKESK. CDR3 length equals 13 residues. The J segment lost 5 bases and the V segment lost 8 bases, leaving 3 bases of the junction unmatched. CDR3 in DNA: TGTGCCAGCCGGGACAGGGGACACAATGAGCAGTTCTTC. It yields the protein CASRDRGHNEQFF.

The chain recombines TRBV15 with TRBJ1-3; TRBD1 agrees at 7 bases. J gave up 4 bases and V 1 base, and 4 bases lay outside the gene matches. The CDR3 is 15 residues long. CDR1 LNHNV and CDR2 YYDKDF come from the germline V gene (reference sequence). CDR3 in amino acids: CATSRARGQGNTIYF. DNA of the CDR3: TGTGCCACCAGCAGAGCCCGGGGACAGGGAAACACCATATATTTT.

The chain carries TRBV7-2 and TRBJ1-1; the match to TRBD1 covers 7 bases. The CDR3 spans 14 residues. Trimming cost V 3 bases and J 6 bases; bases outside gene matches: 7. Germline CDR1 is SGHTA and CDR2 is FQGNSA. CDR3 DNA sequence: TGTGCCAGCAGCTTTCGCAGGGGGTTCGCTGAAGCTTTCTTT. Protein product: CASSFRRGFAEAFF.

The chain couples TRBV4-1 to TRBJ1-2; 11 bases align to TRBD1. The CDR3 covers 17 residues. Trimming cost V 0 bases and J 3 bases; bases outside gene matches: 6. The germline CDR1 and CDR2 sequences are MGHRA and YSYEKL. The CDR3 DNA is TGCGCCAGCAGCCAAGAATGGGGACAGGGGGTGGACTATGGCTACACCTTC. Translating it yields CASSQEWGQGVDYGYTF.

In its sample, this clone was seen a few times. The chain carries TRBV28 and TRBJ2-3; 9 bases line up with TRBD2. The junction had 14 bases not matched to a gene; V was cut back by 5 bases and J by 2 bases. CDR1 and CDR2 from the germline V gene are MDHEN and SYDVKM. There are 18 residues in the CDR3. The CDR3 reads CASSLILAGPDPTDTQYF. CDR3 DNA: TGTGCCAGCAGTCTGATACTAGCGGGCCCAGACCCCACAGATACGCAGTATTTT.

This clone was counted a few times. The DNA for the CDR3 is TGTGCCAGCAGCTTTACTGAGGGAGGGGGGTGGGCAGATACGCAGTATTTT. Its translation is CASSFTEGGGWADTQYF. V gene TRBV7-2 combines with J gene TRBJ2-3; the D gene is possibly TRBD2 (7 bases). This CDR3 contains 17 residues. From germline, CDR1 is SGHTA and CDR2 FQGNSA. V was shortened by 3 bases and J by 4 bases, with 20 bases between the two germline ends.

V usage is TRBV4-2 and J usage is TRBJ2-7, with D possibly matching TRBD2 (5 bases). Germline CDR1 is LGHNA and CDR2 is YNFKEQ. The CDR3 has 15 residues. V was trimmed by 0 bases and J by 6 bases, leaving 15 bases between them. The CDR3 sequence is CASSQDSSRVGEQYF. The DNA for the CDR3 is TGTGCCAGCAGCCAAGATAGTTCGCGGGTAGGCGAGCAGTACTTC.

CDR3: CASSLGGFNNEQFF. CDR3 nucleotide sequence: TGTGCCAGCAGCCTTGGGGGGTTCAACAATGAGCAGTTCTTC. This chain uses TRBV11-3 with TRBJ2-1; tentatively, D is TRBD2 (6 bases). The CDR3 runs to 14 residues. V was pared by 5 bases and J by 5 bases, with 13 bases between. CDR1 and CDR2 (germline): SGHNT, YENEEA.

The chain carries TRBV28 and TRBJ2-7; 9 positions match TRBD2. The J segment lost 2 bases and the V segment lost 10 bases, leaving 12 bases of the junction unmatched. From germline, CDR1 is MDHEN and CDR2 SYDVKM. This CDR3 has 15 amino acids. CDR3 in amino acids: CATNPTSGLTYEQYF. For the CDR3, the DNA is TGTGCCACCAACCCCACTAGCGGGCTTACCTACGAGCAGTACTTC.

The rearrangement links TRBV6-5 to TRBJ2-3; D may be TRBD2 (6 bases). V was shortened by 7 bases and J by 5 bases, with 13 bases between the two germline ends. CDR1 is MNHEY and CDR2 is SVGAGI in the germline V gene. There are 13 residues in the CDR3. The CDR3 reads CASTLSGKDTQYF. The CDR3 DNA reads TGTGCCAGCACCCTTAGCGGTAAAGATACGCAGTATTTT.

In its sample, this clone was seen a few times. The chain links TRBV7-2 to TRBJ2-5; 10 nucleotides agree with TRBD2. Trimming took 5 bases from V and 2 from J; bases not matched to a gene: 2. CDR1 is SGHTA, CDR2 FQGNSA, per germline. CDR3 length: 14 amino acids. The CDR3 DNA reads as TGTGCCAGCAGCCTACTAGCGGGACAAGAGACCCAGTACTTC. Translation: CASSLLAGQETQYF.

The CDR3 region has the DNA TGTGCCAGTAGTATAGCGGGAGCGTTTCTCCCCCACGAGCAGTACTTC. It encodes CASSIAGAFLPHEQYF. This rearrangement joins TRBV19 to TRBJ2-7, with D maybe TRBD2 (6 bases). Per germline, CDR1 LNHDA and CDR2 SQIVND (reference sequence). The CDR3 consists of 16 residues. Trimming left V 1 base short and J 5 bases short, with 18 bases between.

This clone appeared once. The CDR3 is CASRPSLADTQYF. CDR3 coding DNA: TGCGCCAGCAGGCCCTCGTTGGCAGATACGCAGTATTTT. The chain combines TRBV5-1 with TRBJ2-3, with D unclear. With 5 bases removed from V and 4 bases from J, the gap between germline ends came to 11 bases. Looked up from germline, CDR1 is SGHRS and CDR2 is YFSETQ. CDR3 size: 13 residues.

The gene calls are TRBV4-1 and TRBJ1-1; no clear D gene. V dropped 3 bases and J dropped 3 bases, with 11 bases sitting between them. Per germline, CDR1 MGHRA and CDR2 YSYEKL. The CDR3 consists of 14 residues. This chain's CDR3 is CASSHWWRDTEAFF. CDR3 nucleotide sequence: TGCGCCAGCAGCCACTGGTGGAGGGACACTGAAGCTTTCTTT.

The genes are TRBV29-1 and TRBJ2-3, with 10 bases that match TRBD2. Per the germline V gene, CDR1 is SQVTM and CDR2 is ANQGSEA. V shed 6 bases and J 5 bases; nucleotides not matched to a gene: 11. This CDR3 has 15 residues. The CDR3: CSVNTLAGAGDTQYF. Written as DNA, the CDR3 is TGCAGCGTGAACACCCTAGCGGGAGCGGGAGATACGCAGTATTTT.

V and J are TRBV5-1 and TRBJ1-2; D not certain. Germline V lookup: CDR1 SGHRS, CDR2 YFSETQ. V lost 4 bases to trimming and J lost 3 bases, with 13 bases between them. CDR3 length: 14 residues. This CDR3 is CASSRVSEDYGYTF. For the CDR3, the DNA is TGCGCCAGCAGCCGGGTGAGTGAGGACTATGGCTACACCTTC.

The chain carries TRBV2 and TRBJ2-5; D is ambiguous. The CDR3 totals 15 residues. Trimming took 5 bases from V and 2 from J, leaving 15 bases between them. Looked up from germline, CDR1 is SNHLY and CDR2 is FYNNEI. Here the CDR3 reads CASSPLGGTQETQYF. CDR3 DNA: TGTGCCAGCAGTCCCCTGGGCGGAACTCAAGAGACCCAGTACTTC.

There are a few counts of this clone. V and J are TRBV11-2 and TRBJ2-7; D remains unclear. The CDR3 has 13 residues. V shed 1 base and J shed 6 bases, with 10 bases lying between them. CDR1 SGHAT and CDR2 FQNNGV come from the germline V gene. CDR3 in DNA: TGTGCCAGCAGCTTAGGGCCGCAAATCGAGCAGTACTTC. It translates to CASSLGPQIEQYF.

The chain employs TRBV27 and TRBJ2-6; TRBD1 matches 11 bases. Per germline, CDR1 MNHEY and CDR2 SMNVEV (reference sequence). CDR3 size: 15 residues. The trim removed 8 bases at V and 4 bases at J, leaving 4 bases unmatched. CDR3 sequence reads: CASGQGARGANVLTF. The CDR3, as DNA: TGTGCCAGCGGACAGGGGGCGCGGGGGGCCAACGTCCTGACTTTC.

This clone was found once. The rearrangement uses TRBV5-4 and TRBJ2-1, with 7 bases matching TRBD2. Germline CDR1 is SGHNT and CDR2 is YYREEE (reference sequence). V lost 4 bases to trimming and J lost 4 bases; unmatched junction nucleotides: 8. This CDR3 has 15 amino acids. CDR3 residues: CASSIGLGRYNEQFF. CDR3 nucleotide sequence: TGTGCCAGCAGCATAGGACTAGGACGATACAATGAGCAGTTCTTC.

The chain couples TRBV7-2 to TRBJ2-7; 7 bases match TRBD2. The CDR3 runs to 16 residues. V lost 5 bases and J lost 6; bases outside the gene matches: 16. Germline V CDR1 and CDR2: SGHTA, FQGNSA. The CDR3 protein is CASSPRAGSGASEQYF. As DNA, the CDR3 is TGTGCCAGCAGCCCTCGAGCGGGAAGCGGTGCTTCCGAGCAGTACTTC.

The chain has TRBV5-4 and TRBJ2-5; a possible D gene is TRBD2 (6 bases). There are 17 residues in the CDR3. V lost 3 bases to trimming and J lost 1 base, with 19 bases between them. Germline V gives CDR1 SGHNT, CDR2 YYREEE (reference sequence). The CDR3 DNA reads TGTGCCAGCAGCTCAGCTAGCGAACCCACGATCCAAGAGACCCAGTACTTC. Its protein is CASSSASEPTIQETQYF.